Below, 29 T cell receptor beta chains from the same sample are listed, as sequenced in a study of shared clonotypes between healthy human individuals. Method: immunoSEQ multiplex PCR; TCRdb's copy keeps in-frame clones and lacks some. Of a few million clones in the sample, more than 85% were seen once. Sequencing was performed on naive CD4+ T cells from PBMCs. Subset denoted: CD45RA+ positively selected. These TCRs come from a young man in good health. Some clones in this sample may be carry-over from other donors' samples.

This clone was observed once. The chain is built from TRBV7-9 and TRBJ2-7; 8 bases match TRBD1. CDR3 size: 15 residues. V shed 4 bases and J 7 bases; nucleotides not matched to a gene: 12. Germline V gene lookup returns CDR1 SEHNR and CDR2 FQNEAQ (reference sequence). Here the CDR3 reads CASSYRTGTGVEQYF. In nucleotides, the CDR3 is TGTGCCAGCAGCTACCGAACCGGGACAGGTGTGGAGCAGTACTTC.

The chain links TRBV7-2 to TRBJ2-7; 11 nucleotides align to TRBD2. CDR1 SGHTA and CDR2 FQGNSA come from the germline V gene. Trimming removed 4 bases from V and 1 base from J; junction bases left unmatched: 3. The CDR3 covers 15 residues. Written as DNA, the CDR3 is TGTGCCAGCAGCTCAGTAGCGGGAGGGTCCTACGAGCAGTACTTC. Its protein is CASSSVAGGSYEQYF.

The gene calls are TRBV18 and TRBJ2-1; D may be TRBD1 (6 bases). Germline values: CDR1 KGHSH, CDR2 LQKENI. This CDR3 is built from 15 residues. V was cut by 0 bases and J by 2 bases, with 8 bases left in between. CDR3 sequence (DNA): TGTGCCAGCTCACCACCTCCAGGGGCCTACAATGAGCAGTTCTTC. It is translated as CASSPPPGAYNEQFF.

CDR3 nucleotide sequence: TGCGCCAGCAGCCAAGACGATGGGGGCGTGAGCTCCTACGAGCAGTACTTC. This codes for CASSQDDGGVSSYEQYF. V gene TRBV4-1 combines with J gene TRBJ2-7; TRBD1 is a possible D gene (6 bases). The CDR3 has 17 residues. Trimming shortened V by 0 bases and J by 0 bases, and 15 bases separated the two germline ends. Germline lookup yields CDR1 MGHRA and CDR2 YSYEKL.

The gene calls are TRBV10-3 and TRBJ2-7; D remains ambiguous. The ends were cut back, 3 bases at V and 2 bases at J, with 8 bases in the middle. Germline V gene data show CDR1 as ENHRY and CDR2 as SYGVKD. CDR3 size: 13 residues. The CDR3 loop is CAISDSGPYEQYF. In nucleotides, the CDR3 is TGTGCCATCAGTGATAGTGGGCCCTACGAGCAGTACTTC.

As for this clone: Other DNA sequences in the same sample also yield this CDR3. J is TRBJ2-5 and V is TRBV5-4; D might be TRBD1 (5 bases). The germline gives CDR1 SGHNT, CDR2 YYREEE (reference sequence). The CDR3 is made up of 13 amino acids. V was clipped by 0 bases and J by 5 bases, with 8 bases between them. The CDR3 nucleotides are TGTGCCAGCAGCTTGGGGGGCCGCGAGACCCAGTACTTC. Its translation: CASSLGGRETQYF.

This rearrangement joins TRBV7-8 to TRBJ2-4, with TRBD1 as a possible D gene (5 bases). Trimming took off 5 bases at V and 1 base at J, with 18 bases between the two ends. The CDR3 extends over 17 amino acids. Germline-derived CDR1 and CDR2 are SGHVS and FQNEAQ. This CDR3 is CASSPAFQGNAKNIQYF. CDR3 nucleotide sequence: TGTGCCAGCAGCCCTGCCTTCCAGGGTAATGCCAAAAACATTCAGTACTTC.

The chain combines TRBV18 with TRBJ2-7, with D unresolved. CDR3 size: 15 residues. Trimming removed 0 bases from V and 7 bases from J, with 16 bases in between. Germline V gene data show CDR1 as KGHSH and CDR2 as LQKENI. The CDR3 coding sequence is TGTGCCAGCTCACCACCGTTTAGGAGCCCTGGGGAGCAGTACTTC. This gives the protein CASSPPFRSPGEQYF. The full variable domain, completed using reference TRBV18 and TRBJ2-7, is NAGVMQNPRHLVRRRGQEARLRCSPMKGHSHVYWYRQLPEEGLKFMVYLQKENIIDESGMPKERFSAEFPKEGPSILRIQQVVRGDSAAYFCASSPPFRSPGEQYFGPGTRLTVT.

This chain joins TRBV6-6 and TRBJ2-1, with TRBD2 matching over 9 bases. Germline assignment: CDR1 MNHNY and CDR2 SVGAGI (reference sequence). This CDR3 has 15 amino acids. V lost 8 bases to trimming and J lost 1 base; unmatched junction nucleotides: 6. CDR3 DNA: TGTGCCAGCCGTTCGACTAGCGGATCCTACAATGAGCAGTTCTTC. Translated, it gives CASRSTSGSYNEQFF.

A remark on this clone: Other nucleotide sequences from this sample produce the same CDR3. The chain carries TRBV2 and TRBJ1-1, with 8 nucleotides matching TRBD1. With 6 bases clipped from V and 1 base from J, the junction kept 1 base outside the gene matches. Germline V gives CDR1 SNHLY, CDR2 FYNNEI. The CDR3 has 13 residues. The CDR3 protein is CASRDRGNTEAFF. As DNA, the CDR3 is TGTGCCAGCAGAGACAGGGGGAACACTGAAGCTTTCTTT.

J is TRBJ2-5 and V is TRBV19, with 12 bases identical to TRBD2. CDR1 is LNHDA and CDR2 is SQIVND in the germline V gene (reference sequence). CDR3 length: 16 amino acids. V lost 5 bases and J lost 1; bases outside the gene matches: 5. DNA of the CDR3: TGTGCCAGTAGTGGAGGACTAGCGGGGCTCCAAGAGACCCAGTACTTC. Residues: CASSGGLAGLQETQYF.

The chain joins TRBV18 to TRBJ1-5; possible D gene TRBD1, 5 bases. In germline, CDR1 is KGHSH, CDR2 LQKENI. The V end lost 1 base, the J end lost 4 bases, and 8 bases lay between the germline ends. This CDR3 has 14 amino acids. CDR3 residues: CASSPRGDNQPQHF. CDR3 DNA: TGTGCCAGCTCACCACGGGGGGATAATCAGCCCCAGCATTTT.

The chain has TRBV6-5 and TRBJ1-1; 10 positions match TRBD1. The length of the CDR3 is 13 residues. The junction had 1 base not matched to a gene; V was cut back by 4 bases and J by 5 bases. The germline V gene has CDR1 MNHEY and CDR2 SVGAGI. The CDR3 spells CASSWGQGTEAFF. CDR3 bases: TGTGCCAGCAGTTGGGGACAGGGGACTGAAGCTTTCTTT.

The J gene is TRBJ1-1, the V gene TRBV5-1, with a weak D call TRBD1 (5 bases). Germline values: CDR1 SGHRS, CDR2 YFSETQ. CDR3 size: 15 residues. Trimming removed 3 bases from V and 7 bases from J, with 19 bases in between. The CDR3 sequence is CASSWEGSGGGEAFF. As DNA, the CDR3 is TGCGCCAGCAGCTGGGAGGGGTCAGGCGGAGGTGAAGCTTTCTTT.

This sequence joins TRBV5-4 and TRBJ2-2, with 10 nucleotides matching TRBD1. After removal of 4 bases from V and 5 bases from J, the junction contained 5 bases not matched to a gene. Germline V gene sequence: CDR1 SGHNT, CDR2 YYREEE (reference sequence). The CDR3 sequence is 15 residues long. CDR3 bases: TGTGCCAGCAGCCCGGGACAGGGGTGGACCGGGGAGCTGTTTTTT. Its translation: CASSPGQGWTGELFF.

The table lists this clone with a count of one. An end of the junction does not agree with germline; a read error may underlie this. The chain has TRBV4-1 and TRBJ2-3; tentatively, D is TRBD1 or TRBD2 (6 bases each). The CDR3 loop spans 16 amino acids. Per the germline V gene, CDR1 is MGHRA and CDR2 is YSYEKL. The CDR3 nucleotides are TGCGCCAGCAGCCCCCCATGGCGGGACACCACATATACGCAGTATTTT. It encodes CASSPPWRDTTYTQYF.

The chain carries TRBV28 and TRBJ1-3, with TRBD1 identical over 8 bases. The V and J ends lost 7 bases and 7 bases, in that order; junction bases with no gene match: 15. The CDR3 has 16 amino acids. The germline CDR1 and CDR2 sequences are MDHEN and SYDVKM. Here the CDR3 reads CASMTLPGQVGNTIYF. The CDR3 DNA sequence: TGTGCCAGCATGACCCTCCCGGGACAGGTGGGGAACACCATATATTTT.

The chain combines TRBV11-2 with TRBJ2-2; D possibly matches TRBD1 or TRBD2 (6 bases each). With 0 bases removed from V and 6 bases from J, the gap between germline ends came to 11 bases. Germline assignment: CDR1 SGHAT and CDR2 FQNNGV. The CDR3 totals 15 residues. For the CDR3, the DNA is TGTGCCAGCAGCTTAGAAGTCGGGGGCCCCGGGGAGCTGTTTTTT. Its protein product is CASSLEVGGPGELFF.

In its sample, this clone was seen a few times. This rearrangement joins TRBV19 to TRBJ1-2; D may be TRBD1 (5 bases). Germline CDR1 LNHDA, CDR2 SQIVND (reference sequence). The CDR3 is made up of 17 amino acids. Between the trimmed V and J ends, which lost 6 bases and 7 bases, there was a span of 27 bases. This chain's CDR3 is CASREGAERLFLRGYTF. The CDR3 region has the DNA TGTGCCAGTAGAGAAGGGGCGGAGCGGCTCTTCTTGCGTGGCTACACCTTC.

A remark on this clone: Because the CDR3 is missing its conserved closing phenylalanine or tryptophan, this is likely a read error. No DNA is shown, since the ends of the CDR3 on it are uncertain; the CDR3 is the one TCRdb lists. The chain uses TRBV21-1 and TRBJ2-7. TRBV21-1 is recorded as a pseudogene. Counting both end residues, the CDR3 totals 14 amino acids. This chain's CDR3 is CASSSHPRGRSRLL.

This chain joins TRBV19 and TRBJ2-1; 11 nucleotides line up with TRBD2. The junction had 11 bases not matched to a gene; V was cut back by 6 bases and J by 7 bases. The CDR3 runs to 16 residues. Germline values: CDR1 LNHDA, CDR2 SQIVND (reference sequence). CDR3 sequence: CASSDILAGDNNEQFF. In DNA form, the CDR3 reads TGTGCCAGTAGCGATATACTAGCGGGAGATAATAATGAGCAGTTCTTC.

A remark on this clone: Other nucleotide sequences in the sample specify the same CDR3. The V call is TRBV5-4, the J call TRBJ2-5, with 9 bases that match TRBD2. CDR1 and CDR2 from the germline V gene are SGHNT and YYREEE (reference sequence). The V segment lost 3 bases and the J segment 1 base; nucleotides outside the gene matches: 4. This CDR3 is built from 15 residues. CDR3 residues: CASSSPSGAQETQYF. The CDR3 DNA reads TGTGCCAGCAGCTCGCCTAGCGGGGCCCAAGAGACCCAGTACTTC.

This clone has just a few counts. The chain couples TRBV7-9 to TRBJ1-2; D not certain. This CDR3 contains 11 residues. Trimming left V 1 base short and J 8 bases short, with 5 bases between. Per germline, CDR1 SEHNR and CDR2 FQNEAQ (reference sequence). CDR3 region: CASSLVEGYTF. CDR3 bases: TGTGCCAGCAGCTTAGTCGAGGGCTACACCTTC.

This clone was picked up one time. The V gene is TRBV7-2, the J gene TRBJ1-5; 7 bases are shared with TRBD1. Germline V lookup: CDR1 SGHTA, CDR2 FQGNSA. J lost 7 bases, V lost 1 base, and 7 bases had no gene match. The CDR3 sequence is 15 residues long. Here the CDR3 reads CASSLGGTVGQPQHF. The CDR3 coding sequence is TGTGCCAGCAGCTTAGGGGGGACAGTCGGGCAGCCCCAGCATTTT.

In DNA, the CDR3 is TGTGCCAGCAGCTTGGCGGGCAGCTATGGCTACACCTTC. Translating gives CASSLAGSYGYTF. The gene calls are TRBV5-4 and TRBJ1-2; D call uncertain. The CDR3 runs 13 residues. Per germline, CDR1 SGHNT and CDR2 YYREEE (reference sequence). Trimming removed 0 bases from V and 4 bases from J, with 7 bases in between.

This chain connects TRBV7-3 to TRBJ2-2, with TRBD2 matching 10 bases. V shed 4 bases and J 6 bases; nucleotides not matched to a gene: 5. CDR3 size: 15 residues. Germline values: CDR1 SGHTA, CDR2 FQGTGA. The CDR3 here is CASSSAGGMAGELFF. The CDR3 coding sequence is TGTGCCAGCAGCTCAGCGGGAGGGATGGCCGGGGAGCTGTTTTTT. Together with reference TRBV7-3 and TRBJ2-2, the CDR3 gives the full variable domain: GAGVSQTPSNKVTEKGKYVELRCDPISGHTALYWYRQSLGQGPEFLIYFQGTGAADDSGLPNDRFFAVRPEGSVSTLKIQRTERGDSAVYLCASSSAGGMAGELFFGEGSRLTVL.

This chain links TRBV7-2 with TRBJ2-3, with 15 bases that match TRBD2. Germline trimming cut 5 bases from V and 7 bases from J; bases unmatched to any gene: 7. Germline assignment: CDR1 SGHTA and CDR2 FQGNSA. CDR3 length: 16 amino acids. CDR3: CASSVGLAGGGNTQYF. DNA for the CDR3: TGTGCCAGCAGCGTTGGACTAGCGGGAGGGGGGAATACGCAGTATTTT. Variable domain in full (rest from reference TRBV7-2 and TRBJ2-3): GAGVSQSPSNKVTEKGKDVELRCDPISGHTALYWYRQSLGQGLEFLIYFQGNSAPDKSGLPSDRFSAERTGGSVSTLTIQRTQQEDSAVYLCASSVGLAGGGNTQYFGPGTRLTVL.

The chain recombines TRBV30 with TRBJ2-1, with 7 bases fitting TRBD2. CDR3 length: 15 amino acids. CDR1 is GTSNPN and CDR2 is SVGIG in the germline V gene (reference sequence). V lost 5 bases and J lost 6; bases outside the gene matches: 13. The chain's CDR3 is CAWLARGVLSNEQFF. As DNA, the CDR3 is TGTGCCTGGTTGGCCCGGGGGGTTCTTTCCAATGAGCAGTTCTTC. Full variable domain (outside the CDR3, taken from reference TRBV30 and TRBJ2-1): SQTIHQWPATLVQPVGSPLSLECTVEGTSNPNLYWYRQAAGRGLQLLFYSVGIGQISSEVPQNLSASRPQDRQFILSSKKLLLSDSGFYLCAWLARGVLSNEQFFGPGTRLTVL.

This rearrangement joins TRBV28 to TRBJ2-5, with 7 bases lining up with TRBD2. The CDR3 is 13 residues long. The J segment lost 5 bases and the V segment lost 8 bases, leaving 8 bases of the junction unmatched. Germline assignment: CDR1 MDHEN and CDR2 SYDVKM. As DNA, the CDR3 is TGTGCCAGCGGAAAGGGAGGGCTGGAGACCCAGTACTTC. It yields the protein CASGKGGLETQYF.